The T cell receptor beta chain under discussion was sequenced for a study of blood T cell repertoires in COVID-19. Study-level background: COVID-19 samples collected from the United States, Italy and Spain covered acute and convalescent phases. In each case, the material was cDNA or gDNA derived from T cells, B-cell-depleted T cells, or PBMCs.

Produced via immunoSEQ multiplex PCR; TCRdb's table is partial and in-frame only. The repertoire includes 150,000 or so clones, around 82% of them detected once, and approximately 4% sits in the top ten. What was sequenced was peripheral blood. This receptor was taken from a woman aged 60-75 years with acute or convalescent COVID-19.

The CDR3 region is CASSLEGVTEAFF. CDR3 DNA sequence: TGTGCCAGCAGCTTAGAGGGGGTCACTGAAGCTTTCTTT. The chain combines TRBV7-9 with TRBJ1-1; a possible D gene is TRBD1 (6 bases). The V end lost 1 base, the J end lost 4 bases, and 7 bases lay between the germline ends. The germline gives CDR1 SEHNR, CDR2 FQNEAQ (reference sequence). The CDR3 loop spans 13 amino acids.